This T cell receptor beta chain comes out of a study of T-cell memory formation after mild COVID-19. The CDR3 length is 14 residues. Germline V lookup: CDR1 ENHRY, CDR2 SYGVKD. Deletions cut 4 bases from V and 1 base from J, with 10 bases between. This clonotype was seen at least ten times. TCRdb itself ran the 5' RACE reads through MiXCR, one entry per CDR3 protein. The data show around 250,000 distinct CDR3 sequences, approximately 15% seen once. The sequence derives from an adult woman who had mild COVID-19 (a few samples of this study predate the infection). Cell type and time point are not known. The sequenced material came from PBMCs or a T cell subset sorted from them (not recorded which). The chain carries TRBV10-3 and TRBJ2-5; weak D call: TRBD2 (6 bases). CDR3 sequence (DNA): TGTGCCATCAGTGTGGGGGGTCCCCAAGAGACCCAGTACTTC. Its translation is CAISVGGPQETQYF.